Listed below are T cell receptor beta chains from one sample, sequenced in a study of T cells in Graves' hyperthyroidism and ophthalmopathy. TCRdb recomputed calls from the multiplex PCR reads with MiXCR, one row per CDR3 protein. This table holds more than 350,000 distinct CDR3 sequences, 17% found once. Material: blood. These TCRs come from a woman in her thirties with Graves' hyperthyroidism that later progressed to Graves' ophthalmopathy. The CDR3 runs from the conserved cysteine through the conserved F or W. Fields, in order: D gene, CDR3 length, V gene, clone size, J gene, CDR3 protein, CDR3 DNA. A D gene is named only where the DNA matches it firmly. For some rows the clone size is stated as once, few or many, or as a class when expanded; others skip it.

d_call: TRBD2
cdr3_length: 16
v_call: TRBV28
clone_size: many
j_call: TRBJ2-7
cdr3_aa: CASRPHSGRSSYEQYF
cdr3_nt: TGTGCCAGCAGGCCCCACAGCGGGAGATCATCCTACGAGCAGTACTTC

d_call: TRBD1
cdr3_length: 18
v_call: TRBV14
clone_size: few
j_call: TRBJ1-3
cdr3_aa: CASSQEGQLGSVGNTIYF
cdr3_nt: TGTGCCAGCAGCCAAGAGGGACAGCTTGGATCGGTTGGAAACACCATATATTTT

d_call: .
cdr3_length: 13
v_call: TRBV6-1
clone_size: many
j_call: TRBJ1-1
cdr3_aa: CASGTLVNTEAFF
cdr3_nt: TGTGCCAGCGGCACCCTGGTGAACACTGAAGCTTTCTTT

d_call: .
cdr3_length: 15
v_call: TRBV12-3/TRBV12-4
clone_size: few
j_call: TRBJ2-1
cdr3_aa: CASSPAFPAADEQFF
cdr3_nt: TGTGCCAGCAGTCCCGCTTTTCCAGCCGCGGATGAGCAGTTCTTC

d_call: TRBD1
cdr3_length: 16
v_call: TRBV12-3/TRBV12-4
clone_size: many
j_call: TRBJ2-3
cdr3_aa: CASSSPGQGPPDTQYF
cdr3_nt: TGTGCCAGCAGTTCGCCGGGACAGGGTCCCCCAGATACGCAGTATTTT

d_call: .
cdr3_length: 13
v_call: TRBV27
clone_size: many
j_call: TRBJ2-1
cdr3_aa: CASSFQGGNEQFF
cdr3_nt: TGTGCCAGCAGTTTCCAGGGGGGCAATGAGCAGTTCTTC

d_call: .
cdr3_length: 13
v_call: TRBV5-4
clone_size: few
j_call: TRBJ2-1
cdr3_aa: CASLGGEVNEQFF
cdr3_nt: TGTGCCAGCCTCGGGGGAGAGGTAAATGAGCAGTTCTTC

d_call: .
cdr3_length: 14
v_call: TRBV10-3
clone_size: many
j_call: TRBJ1-4
cdr3_aa: CATRRTTENEKLFF
cdr3_nt: TGTGCCACCCGCAGGACAACCGAGAATGAAAAACTGTTTTTT

d_call: .
cdr3_length: 14
v_call: TRBV6-1
clone_size: many
j_call: TRBJ1-6
cdr3_aa: CASSYGVHNSPLHF
cdr3_nt: TGTGCCAGCAGTTACGGGGTTCATAATTCACCCCTCCACTTT

d_call: .
cdr3_length: 14
v_call: TRBV5-5
clone_size: many
j_call: TRBJ2-3
cdr3_aa: CASSLEGSTDTQYF
cdr3_nt: TGTGCCAGCAGCTTGGAAGGAAGCACAGATACGCAGTATTTT

d_call: TRBD1
cdr3_length: 16
v_call: TRBV29-1
clone_size: many
j_call: TRBJ1-5
cdr3_aa: CSVVPGGQGSNQPQHF
cdr3_nt: TGCAGCGTTGTTCCCGGGGGACAGGGAAGCAATCAGCCCCAGCATTTT

d_call: .
cdr3_length: 15
v_call: TRBV24-1
clone_size: many
j_call: TRBJ1-1
cdr3_aa: CATSESGGGHTEAFF
cdr3_nt: TGTGCCACCAGTGAATCGGGGGGGGGGCACACTGAAGCTTTCTTT

d_call: TRBD1
cdr3_length: 14
v_call: TRBV7-8
clone_size: .
j_call: TRBJ2-1
cdr3_aa: CASSLGTGLNEQLF
cdr3_nt: TGTGCCAGCAGCTTAGGGACAGGGCTTAATGAGCAGCTCTTC

d_call: .
cdr3_length: 14
v_call: TRBV28
clone_size: many
j_call: TRBJ2-1
cdr3_aa: CASSLRGTYNEQFF
cdr3_nt: TGTGCCAGCAGTTTAAGGGGGACATACAATGAGCAGTTCTTC

d_call: TRBD1
cdr3_length: 18
v_call: TRBV7-9
clone_size: many
j_call: TRBJ2-3
cdr3_aa: CASSLSVGQGVGTDTQYF
cdr3_nt: TGTGCCAGCAGCTTATCTGTCGGACAGGGGGTTGGTACAGATACGCAGTATTTT

d_call: TRBD1
cdr3_length: 13
v_call: TRBV6-1
clone_size: many
j_call: TRBJ1-2
cdr3_aa: CASSNPTGEGYTF
cdr3_nt: TGTGCCAGCAGTAATCCGACAGGGGAAGGCTACACCTTC

d_call: TRBD1
cdr3_length: 16
v_call: TRBV12-3/TRBV12-4
clone_size: .
j_call: TRBJ1-5
cdr3_aa: CASSFGQGAFNQPQHF
cdr3_nt: TGTGCCAGCAGTTTTGGACAGGGGGCGTTCAATCAGCCCCAGCATTTT

d_call: TRBD1
cdr3_length: 15
v_call: TRBV2
clone_size: many
j_call: TRBJ1-2
cdr3_aa: CASRARTGDDYGYTF
cdr3_nt: TGTGCCAGCAGAGCCAGGACAGGGGACGACTATGGCTACACCTTC

d_call: .
cdr3_length: 14
v_call: TRBV12-3/TRBV12-4
clone_size: many
j_call: TRBJ1-4
cdr3_aa: CASRLGQINEKLFF
cdr3_nt: TGTGCCAGCAGGTTAGGGCAGATTAATGAAAAACTGTTTTTT

d_call: .
cdr3_length: 15
v_call: TRBV27
clone_size: many
j_call: TRBJ2-5
cdr3_aa: CASSPIPTRQETQYF
cdr3_nt: TGTGCCAGCAGTCCCATACCGACACGCCAAGAGACCCAGTACTTC

d_call: .
cdr3_length: 15
v_call: TRBV7-9
clone_size: few
j_call: TRBJ2-3
cdr3_aa: CASRTRGGVADTQYF
cdr3_nt: TGTGCCAGCAGAACCCGCGGAGGTGTGGCAGATACGCAGTATTTT

d_call: TRBD2
cdr3_length: 15
v_call: TRBV5-6
clone_size: few
j_call: TRBJ2-7
cdr3_aa: CASSFGTSVFYEQYF
cdr3_nt: TGTGCCAGCAGCTTCGGGACTAGCGTCTTTTACGAGCAGTACTTC

d_call: .
cdr3_length: 11
v_call: TRBV12-3/TRBV12-4
clone_size: many
j_call: TRBJ1-2
cdr3_aa: CASSPGRGYTF
cdr3_nt: TGTGCCAGCAGCCCCGGGCGGGGCTACACCTTC

d_call: .
cdr3_length: 17
v_call: TRBV7-9
clone_size: many
j_call: TRBJ1-1
cdr3_aa: CASSPSTKADQDTEAFF
cdr3_nt: TGTGCCAGCAGCCCTTCCACAAAAGCAGATCAGGACACTGAAGCTTTCTTT

d_call: .
cdr3_length: 14
v_call: TRBV28
clone_size: many
j_call: TRBJ1-4
cdr3_aa: CASRTGGEGEKLFF
cdr3_nt: TGTGCCAGTCGAACGGGGGGGGAAGGTGAAAAACTGTTTTTT

d_call: TRBD1
cdr3_length: 14
v_call: TRBV18
clone_size: many
j_call: TRBJ1-2
cdr3_aa: CASSTIDRGNGYTF
cdr3_nt: TGTGCCAGCTCAACGATAGACAGGGGGAATGGCTACACCTTC

d_call: .
cdr3_length: 13
v_call: TRBV11-1
clone_size: .
j_call: TRBJ2-3
cdr3_aa: CASSTGRTDTQYF
cdr3_nt: TGTGCCAGCAGCACCGGACGCACAGATACGCAGTATTTT

d_call: .
cdr3_length: 13
v_call: TRBV3-1
clone_size: many
j_call: TRBJ1-1
cdr3_aa: CASSLLGYGEAFF
cdr3_nt: TGTGCCAGCAGCCTGCTGGGATATGGTGAAGCTTTCTTT

d_call: .
cdr3_length: 13
v_call: TRBV28
clone_size: many
j_call: TRBJ2-7
cdr3_aa: CASSLTSPYEQYF
cdr3_nt: TGTGCCAGCAGTTTAACGTCCCCCTACGAGCAGTACTTC

d_call: .
cdr3_length: 12
v_call: TRBV12-5
clone_size: many
j_call: TRBJ1-6
cdr3_aa: CASPRPWPPLHF
cdr3_nt: TGTGCTAGTCCCCGTCCATGGCCACCCCTCCACTTT

d_call: TRBD1
cdr3_length: 15
v_call: TRBV6-1
clone_size: many
j_call: TRBJ2-2
cdr3_aa: CASSTPGTGIGELFF
cdr3_nt: TGTGCCAGCAGTACCCCTGGGACAGGGATCGGGGAGCTGTTTTTT

d_call: .
cdr3_length: 15
v_call: TRBV18
clone_size: .
j_call: TRBJ2-3
cdr3_aa: CASSPGSQFTDTQYF
cdr3_nt: TGTGCCAGCTCACCGGGCAGCCAGTTCACAGATACGCAGTATTTT

d_call: .
cdr3_length: 13
v_call: TRBV3-1
clone_size: few
j_call: TRBJ2-7
cdr3_aa: CASSQGTRYEQYF
cdr3_nt: TGTGCCAGCAGCCAAGGAACTAGGTACGAGCAGTACTTC

d_call: TRBD1
cdr3_length: 15
v_call: TRBV28
clone_size: many
j_call: TRBJ1-2
cdr3_aa: CASSPGQGGNYGYTF
cdr3_nt: TGTGCCAGCAGCCCGGGACAGGGAGGTAACTATGGCTACACCTTC

d_call: .
cdr3_length: 13
v_call: TRBV7-2
clone_size: many
j_call: TRBJ2-7
cdr3_aa: CASSLSRRGEQYF
cdr3_nt: TGTGCCAGCAGCTTATCGCGCAGGGGCGAGCAGTACTTC

d_call: .
cdr3_length: 13
v_call: TRBV20-1
clone_size: many
j_call: TRBJ2-7
cdr3_aa: CSAYGTDSYEQYF
cdr3_nt: TGCAGTGCTTACGGGACGGACTCCTACGAGCAGTACTTC

d_call: TRBD1
cdr3_length: 18
v_call: TRBV4-1
clone_size: few
j_call: TRBJ2-7
cdr3_aa: CASSLGQAQFGFSYEQYF
cdr3_nt: TGCGCCAGCAGCCTCGGACAGGCCCAATTTGGATTTTCCTACGAGCAGTACTTC

d_call: .
cdr3_length: 14
v_call: TRBV7-9
clone_size: many
j_call: TRBJ1-5
cdr3_aa: CASSLGQSNQPQHF
cdr3_nt: TGTGCCAGCAGTTTAGGACAGAGCAATCAGCCCCAGCATTTT

d_call: TRBD1
cdr3_length: 15
v_call: TRBV15
clone_size: .
j_call: TRBJ2-5
cdr3_aa: CATSTSRGPFETQYF
cdr3_nt: TGTGCCACCAGCACCAGCAGGGGGCCTTTTGAGACCCAGTACTTC

d_call: TRBD1
cdr3_length: 15
v_call: TRBV28
clone_size: .
j_call: TRBJ1-2
cdr3_aa: CASSPRDSTNYGYTF
cdr3_nt: TGTGCCAGCAGTCCTCGGGACAGCACTAACTATGGCTACACCTTC

d_call: .
cdr3_length: 15
v_call: TRBV6-2/TRBV6-3
clone_size: many
j_call: TRBJ2-2
cdr3_aa: CASSYGTTNTGELFF
cdr3_nt: TGTGCCAGCAGTTATGGGACGACGAACACCGGGGAGCTGTTTTTT

d_call: .
cdr3_length: 13
v_call: TRBV3-1
clone_size: many
j_call: TRBJ2-7
cdr3_aa: CASSPGQRDEQYF
cdr3_nt: TGTGCCAGCAGCCCGGGACAGCGGGACGAGCAGTACTTC

d_call: .
cdr3_length: 13
v_call: TRBV30
clone_size: .
j_call: TRBJ1-2
cdr3_aa: CAWSKSRGYGYTF
cdr3_nt: TGTGCCTGGAGTAAGTCGCGGGGGTATGGCTACACCTTC

d_call: .
cdr3_length: 15
v_call: TRBV2
clone_size: .
j_call: TRBJ2-7
cdr3_aa: CASSEGTWSSYEQYF
cdr3_nt: TGTGCCAGCAGTGAAGGGACATGGAGCTCATACGAGCAGTACTTC

d_call: .
cdr3_length: 15
v_call: TRBV12-3/TRBV12-4
clone_size: many
j_call: TRBJ1-5
cdr3_aa: CASSFGPEGSQPQHF
cdr3_nt: TGTGCCAGCAGTTTTGGGCCCGAGGGAAGTCAGCCCCAGCATTTT

d_call: TRBD1
cdr3_length: 14
v_call: TRBV7-2
clone_size: .
j_call: TRBJ1-5
cdr3_aa: CASSATGGYQPQHF
cdr3_nt: TGTGCCAGCAGCGCGACAGGGGGATATCAGCCCCAGCATTTT

d_call: TRBD1
cdr3_length: 15
v_call: TRBV2
clone_size: many
j_call: TRBJ2-1
cdr3_aa: CASRLTGGSYNEQFF
cdr3_nt: TGTGCCAGCAGGCTAACAGGGGGCTCCTACAATGAGCAGTTCTTC

d_call: .
cdr3_length: 14
v_call: TRBV5-1
clone_size: many
j_call: TRBJ1-5
cdr3_aa: CASSLDPYNQPQHF
cdr3_nt: TGCGCCAGCAGCTTGGATCCCTACAATCAGCCCCAGCATTTT

d_call: TRBD1
cdr3_length: 15
v_call: TRBV29-1
clone_size: few
j_call: TRBJ2-3
cdr3_aa: CSVEDGTGWPDTQYF
cdr3_nt: TGCAGCGTTGAAGACGGGACAGGGTGGCCAGATACGCAGTATTTT

d_call: TRBD1
cdr3_length: 14
v_call: TRBV7-8
clone_size: .
j_call: TRBJ2-5
cdr3_aa: CASRLDRGRETQYF
cdr3_nt: TGTGCCAGCAGGTTGGACAGGGGGCGAGAGACCCAGTACTTC

d_call: .
cdr3_length: 14
v_call: TRBV18
clone_size: .
j_call: TRBJ2-4
cdr3_aa: CASSPPAGVGIQYF
cdr3_nt: TGTGCCAGCTCACCACCGGCAGGGGTGGGCATTCAGTACTTC